This T cell receptor (beta chain) stems from a study of vaccination effects on CD4 cells after COVID-19. Repertoires were generated with immunoSEQ multiplex PCR, while TCRdb's copy carries only in-frame clones and drops some. The data contain about 37,000 clones, less than 70% of them seen just once; the ten biggest clones take up under 15%. The ends were cut back, 8 bases at V and 7 bases at J, with 20 bases in the middle. From germline, CDR1 is LNHDA and CDR2 SQIVND (reference sequence). The CDR3 length is 14 residues. Using viral peptide pools, the ViraFEST assay grew out antigen-specific CD4+ T cells prior to sequencing. At the end of over 8 days of culture, CD4+ T cells were isolated. People in the vaccine group had not been infected with SARS-CoV-2 before, and their nucleocapsid antibodies were negative. It was with roughly 9.5 IU/ml IL-2 and 8 to 10 ug/ml peptides that a few million PBMC per well were cultured.

Details on this clone: Its antigen is currently unknown.

The TCR comes from a human donor who received a COVID-19 vaccine. The specimen was CD4+ T cells from PBMCs cultured with HCoV-OC43 spike peptides, collected before COVID-19 vaccination. Documented subset: HCoV-OC43 spike overlapping peptide pool stimulation. V and J are TRBV19 and TRBJ1-1; tentatively, D is TRBD1 (6 bases). This CDR3 is CASYQGPGDYEAFF. CDR3 sequence (DNA): TGTGCCAGTTACCAGGGCCCAGGGGATTATGAAGCTTTCTTT.